Below, one T cell receptor beta chain is given with its context. Its antigen is still unknown. The sample originates from a study of brain T cells in children with intractable seizures. Germline V gives CDR1 MNHEY, CDR2 SVGAGI. This CDR3 comprises 14 residues. Trimming cost V 6 bases and J 5 bases, with 16 bases left between them. Time point of the sample: blood from clinic visit 5 months post-surgery; TSC patient then seizure free. The sequenced cases were selected for having the highest brain T cell transcript signatures. At least one anti-epileptic drug was given before surgery. This table comes from immunoSEQ multiplex PCR, and its TCRdb copy is limited to in-frame clones, with some not included. This table holds 300,000 to 400,000 clones, 93% found once. Study-level points and caveats: Clones missing pre-surgery may reflect undersampling of that blood sample. HCMV serostatus was not known, and viral specificity came from CDR3 similarity only.

The chain has TRBV6-5 and TRBJ1-2; no firm D call. This sample comprised peripheral blood, obtained roughly 5 months after surgery. The receptor's source is a boy in the first two years of life with tuberous sclerosis and intractable seizures. As DNA, the CDR3 is TGTGCCAGCAGGGCCCTTCAAAGGTGGTATGGCTACACCTTC. As protein: CASRALQRWYGYTF.